Presented here are 30 T cell receptor beta chains from one specimen sequenced in a study of blood T cell repertoires in COVID-19. The table came from immunoSEQ multiplex PCR; TCRdb's copy has only in-frame clones and leaves some out. The sample has a few hundred thousand clones; roughly 90% are singletons. The material sequenced was peripheral blood. Receptors were obtained from a man in his 70s with acute or convalescent COVID-19.

The rearrangement joins TRBV6-5 to TRBJ1-6; 9 nucleotides line up with TRBD1. V lost 4 bases and J lost 10; bases outside the gene matches: 5. The CDR3 has 14 residues. The germline V gene encodes CDR1 MNHEY and CDR2 SVGAGI. Written as DNA, the CDR3 is TGTGCCAGCAGTTGGGGACAGGGAAGCTCACCCCTCCACTTT. Protein product: CASSWGQGSSPLHF.

The chain recombines TRBV5-4 with TRBJ2-7, with D possibly TRBD1 on 6 matching bases. Germline loops: CDR1 SGHNT, CDR2 YYREEE (reference sequence). The CDR3 has 14 residues. V was trimmed by 1 base and J by 7 bases, leaving 15 bases between them. The CDR3 region is CASSLTGLLDEQYF. DNA of the CDR3: TGTGCCAGCAGCTTGACAGGGCTGCTAGATGAGCAGTACTTC.

This chain joins TRBV11-2 and TRBJ1-4, with 9 bases that match TRBD1. V gave up 5 bases and J gave up 7 bases; unmatched junction bases: 8. Germline V gene data show CDR1 as SGHAT and CDR2 as FQNNGV. The CDR3 spans 15 residues. Here the CDR3 DNA reads TGTGCCAGCAGCAAAGAGGGACAGGGAGGTGAAAAACTGTTTTTT. It is translated as CASSKEGQGGEKLFF.

A remark on this clone: Other DNA variants within this sample encode the same CDR3. The rearrangement joins TRBV6-5 to TRBJ2-2; 8 nucleotides agree with TRBD1. Germline loops: CDR1 MNHEY, CDR2 SVGAGI. V gave up 6 bases and J gave up 4 bases; unmatched junction bases: 4. The CDR3 length is 14 residues. The CDR3: CASRGQGFTGELFF. The CDR3 DNA follows: TGTGCCAGCAGAGGACAGGGCTTCACCGGGGAGCTGTTTTTT.

This chain links TRBV28 with TRBJ1-3; D unclear. CDR3 length: 17 amino acids. Trimming took off 6 bases at V and 3 bases at J, with 21 bases between the two ends. In germline, CDR1 is MDHEN, CDR2 SYDVKM. The CDR3 protein is CASRLYPSAGDGNTIYF. The CDR3 DNA follows: TGTGCCAGCAGACTGTACCCCTCCGCCGGGGATGGAAACACCATATATTTT.

In DNA, the CDR3 is TGTGCCAGCAGCTTTACAACTAATGAAAAACTGTTTTTT. Translated: CASSFTTNEKLFF. The chain couples TRBV7-2 to TRBJ1-4; D unresolved. The CDR3 totals 13 residues. V shed 3 bases and J shed 0 bases, with 2 bases lying between them. Germline V gene sequence: CDR1 SGHTA, CDR2 FQGNSA. Combining the CDR3 with reference TRBV7-2 and TRBJ1-4 gives the whole variable domain GAGVSQSPSNKVTEKGKDVELRCDPISGHTALYWYRQSLGQGLEFLIYFQGNSAPDKSGLPSDRFSAERTGGSVSTLTIQRTQQEDSAVYLCASSFTTNEKLFFGSGTQLSVL.

J is TRBJ2-2 and V is TRBV12-5; D may be TRBD1 (6 bases). Trimming took off 2 bases at V and 1 base at J, with 11 bases between the two ends. The length of the CDR3 is 16 residues. Germline values: CDR1 LGHNT, CDR2 FRNRAP. The DNA for the CDR3 is TGTGCTAGTGGTTTGTTGCAGGGGCGGAACACCGGGGAGCTGTTTTTT. This translates into CASGLLQGRNTGELFF.

This clone has only one observation. Here the CDR3 DNA reads TGTGCCAGCAGTTCTTACGGGCAGGGCCTCGGAGATGAAAAACTGTTTTTT. Protein: CASSSYGQGLGDEKLFF. The rearrangement uses TRBV6-2 or TRBV6-3 and TRBJ1-4; possibly TRBD1 for D (5 bases). Trimming removed 4 bases from V and 6 bases from J, with 21 bases in between. The germline gives CDR1 MNHEY, CDR2 SVGEGT. This CDR3 is built from 17 residues.

This chain connects TRBV7-9 to TRBJ1-5; no definite D call. CDR1 and CDR2 (germline): SEHNR, FQNEAQ (reference sequence). The CDR3 has 15 amino acids. Trimming cost V 1 base and J 0 bases, with 7 bases left between them. The CDR3 DNA sequence: TGTGCCAGCAGCTTAGACAGCCATAGCAATCAGCCCCAGCATTTT. This sequence encodes CASSLDSHSNQPQHF. The full variable domain, rest sourced from reference TRBV7-9 and TRBJ1-5, is DTGVSQNPRHKITKRGQNVTFRCDPISEHNRLYWYRQTLGQGPEFLTYFQNEAQLEKSRLLSDRFSAERPKGSFSTLEIQRTEQGDSAMYLCASSLDSHSNQPQHFGDGTRLSIL.

The chain recombines TRBV9 with TRBJ2-3; 7 bases agree with TRBD1. V shed 5 bases, J shed 6 bases, and the junction held 9 bases outside the gene matches. Germline CDR1 and CDR2: SGDLS and YYNGEE. The CDR3 is 14 amino acids. This CDR3 is CASSVTGLMDTQYF. Written as DNA, the CDR3 is TGTGCCAGCAGTGTGACAGGGTTAATGGATACGCAGTATTTT.

The gene calls are TRBV5-8 and TRBJ1-3; D gene uncertain. V was clipped by 3 bases and J by 3 bases, with 16 bases between them. This CDR3 has 16 amino acids. The germline V gene has CDR1 SGHTS and CDR2 YDEGEE. CDR3: CASSSLDPGFGNTIYF. In nucleotides, the CDR3 is TGTGCCAGCAGCTCTTTAGACCCCGGGTTTGGAAACACCATATATTTT.

The CDR3 loop is CASSFRGGGSYEQYF. CDR3 in DNA: TGTGCCAGCAGCTTCCGAGGGGGTGGCTCCTACGAGCAGTACTTC. The chain is built from TRBV7-2 and TRBJ2-7, with a possible D match to TRBD1 (6 bases). Trimming took off 3 bases at V and 0 bases at J, with 12 bases between the two ends. The CDR3 runs 15 residues. CDR1 is SGHTA and CDR2 is FQGNSA in the germline V gene.

This clone was found many times. This sequence joins TRBV6-5 and TRBJ2-2; D is undetermined. Germline-derived CDR1 and CDR2 are MNHEY and SVGAGI. CDR3 size: 15 residues. V was pared by 6 bases and J by 0 bases, with 11 bases between. In DNA, the CDR3 is TGTGCCAGCAGCCTACAGTGGTCGAACACCGGGGAGCTGTTTTTT. This gives the protein CASSLQWSNTGELFF.

This sequence joins TRBV5-6 and TRBJ2-2, with 7 bases matching TRBD2. The CDR3 contains 16 residues. V shed 3 bases and J 4 bases; nucleotides not matched to a gene: 9. Germline V lookup: CDR1 SGHDT, CDR2 YYEEEE. CDR3 sequence: CASSYGLESATGELFF. In nucleotides, the CDR3 is TGTGCCAGCAGCTACGGACTAGAGTCGGCCACCGGGGAGCTGTTTTTT.

The V call is TRBV6-1, the J call TRBJ2-5; TRBD1 aligns across 10 bases. The germline V gene has CDR1 MNHNS and CDR2 SASEGT. V dropped 1 base and J dropped 12; count of bases not matched to a gene: 8. The CDR3 sequence is 14 residues long. The CDR3 loop reads CASSEGGQGKREYF. Written as DNA, the CDR3 is TGTGCCAGCAGTGAAGGGGGACAGGGGAAGAGGGAGTACTTC.

This clone has just a few counts. A read error may account for a junction end that differs from germline. This chain connects TRBV5-8 to TRBJ2-3; the D gene is possibly TRBD1 (5 bases). The CDR3 consists of 14 residues. CDR1 and CDR2 from the germline V gene are SGHTS and YDEGEE. The CDR3 protein is CASSWTRQTQYLNF. DNA of the CDR3: TGTGCCAGCAGCTGGACCCGACAGACGCAGTATTTGAATTTT.

The chain recombines TRBV18 with TRBJ1-5, with D hard to call. The CDR3 has 16 residues. CDR1 and CDR2 (germline): KGHSH, LQKENI. V gave up 3 bases and J gave up 0 bases, with 12 bases separating them. The CDR3 bases are TGTGCCAGCTCACCGTTCGTGGCAGTTAGCAATCAGCCCCAGCATTTT. Its translation: CASSPFVAVSNQPQHF.

The chain couples TRBV5-4 to TRBJ2-7; 10 bases are a match to TRBD2. V lost 3 bases and J lost 5; bases outside the gene matches: 5. Germline lookup yields CDR1 SGHNT and CDR2 YYREEE (reference sequence). The CDR3 sequence is 14 residues long. The CDR3 DNA reads TGTGCCAGCAGCTCTAGCGGGAGTTTCAACGAGCAGTACTTC. It specifies CASSSSGSFNEQYF.

The chain links TRBV19 to TRBJ1-5, with 7 bases fitting TRBD1. Germline trimming cut 6 bases from V and 7 bases from J; bases unmatched to any gene: 15. This CDR3 has 16 residues. Per germline, CDR1 LNHDA and CDR2 SQIVND (reference sequence). The CDR3 protein is CASSLWGRGQGQPQHF. The DNA of the CDR3 is TGTGCCAGTAGCCTGTGGGGTAGGGGGCAGGGACAGCCCCAGCATTTT. Combining the CDR3 with reference TRBV19 and TRBJ1-5 gives the whole variable domain DGGITQSPKYLFRKEGQNVTLSCEQNLNHDAMYWYRQDPGQGLRLIYYSQIVNDFQKGDIAEGYSVSREKKESFPLTVTSAQKNPTAFYLCASSLWGRGQGQPQHFGDGTRLSIL.

This sequence joins TRBV19 and TRBJ2-5; 8 bases are shared with TRBD2. The CDR3 spans 16 residues. Germline V gene sequence: CDR1 LNHDA, CDR2 SQIVND (reference sequence). J was trimmed by 3 bases and V by 4 bases; bases with no gene match: 10. CDR3 coding DNA: TGTGCCAGTAGTACTGGTAGCGGGGCCCCCAAAGAGACCCAGTACTTC. Translation: CASSTGSGAPKETQYF.

The chain combines TRBV5-4 with TRBJ1-2; the match to TRBD1 covers 8 bases. Germline V gives CDR1 SGHNT, CDR2 YYREEE (reference sequence). The CDR3 contains 15 residues. Trimming removed 4 bases from V and 8 bases from J; junction bases left unmatched: 13. The CDR3 loop reads CASSPGQDLTGGYTF. For the CDR3, the DNA is TGTGCCAGCAGCCCGGGACAGGACCTTACCGGAGGCTACACCTTC.

The chain employs TRBV5-1 and TRBJ1-5, with 7 positions matching TRBD1. The CDR3 extends over 15 amino acids. The J segment lost 2 bases and the V segment lost 3 bases, leaving 5 bases of the junction unmatched. Germline CDR1 and CDR2: SGHRS and YFSETQ. DNA for the CDR3: TGCGCCAGCAGCTCAACTACAGGGGGCAATCAGCCCCAGCATTTT. Amino acids: CASSSTTGGNQPQHF.

Points on this clone: At one end, the junction sequence differs from germline, possibly due to a read error. V is TRBV7-7 and J is TRBJ2-7; 8 nucleotides match TRBD1. The CDR3 consists of 13 residues. Germline V gene lookup returns CDR1 SSHAT and CDR2 FNYEAQ (reference sequence). CDR3 DNA sequence: TGTGCTAGCAGCTTAAGTGACAGGGGCGAGCAGTACTTC. It is translated as CASSLSDRGEQYF.

The chain has TRBV4-3 and TRBJ2-6; TRBD1 might be the D (7 bases). Germline V CDR1 and CDR2: LGHNA, YSLEER. The CDR3 totals 17 residues. Trimming removed 4 bases from V and 0 bases from J, with 13 bases in between. The CDR3 region has the DNA TGCGCCAGCAGCCCCACAGGGGAGGTCTCTGGGGCCAACGTCCTGACTTTC. Its protein is CASSPTGEVSGANVLTF.

The chain combines TRBV7-2 with TRBJ1-1, with TRBD1 matching 7 bases. After removal of 5 bases from V and 8 bases from J, the junction contained 5 bases not matched to a gene. The germline V gene encodes CDR1 SGHTA and CDR2 FQGNSA. There are 12 residues in the CDR3. CDR3 nucleotide sequence: TGTGCCAGCAGCCTTGGGACAGTGGAAGCTTTCTTT. Encoded protein: CASSLGTVEAFF. The entire variable domain, with the rest obtained from reference TRBV7-2 and TRBJ1-1, is as follows: GAGVSQSPSNKVTEKGKDVELRCDPISGHTALYWYRQSLGQGLEFLIYFQGNSAPDKSGLPSDRFSAERTGGSVSTLTIQRTQQEDSAVYLCASSLGTVEAFFGQGTRLTVV.

This rearrangement joins TRBV28 to TRBJ2-3; 9 positions match TRBD2. The CDR3 has 14 residues. After removal of 5 bases from V and 3 bases from J, the junction contained 3 bases not matched to a gene. Germline-derived CDR1 and CDR2 are MDHEN and SYDVKM. For the CDR3, the DNA is TGTGCCAGCAGTCTTAGCGGGAGAACAGATACGCAGTATTTT. It codes for CASSLSGRTDTQYF.

This rearrangement joins TRBV5-1 to TRBJ2-7, with 9 bases lining up with TRBD1. CDR3 length equals 14 residues. Germline V gene sequence: CDR1 SGHRS, CDR2 YFSETQ. The junction had 4 bases not matched to a gene; V was cut back by 2 bases and J by 4 bases. CDR3 protein: CASSFGTGSYEQYF. CDR3 nucleotide sequence: TGCGCCAGCAGCTTTGGGACAGGGTCGTACGAGCAGTACTTC.

This chain joins TRBV5-1 and TRBJ2-7; 11 positions match TRBD1. Germline V gives CDR1 SGHRS, CDR2 YFSETQ. V shed 4 bases, J shed 2 bases, and the junction held 5 bases outside the gene matches. The CDR3 consists of 15 residues. The chain's CDR3 is CASSAGTGGPYEQYF. The CDR3 coding sequence is TGCGCCAGCAGCGCAGGGACAGGGGGACCCTACGAGCAGTACTTC.

The rearrangement joins TRBV4-2 to TRBJ2-4; perhaps TRBD2 as D (5 bases). Germline V gene data show CDR1 as LGHNA and CDR2 as YNFKEQ. Trimming took off 0 bases at V and 3 bases at J, with 12 bases between the two ends. The CDR3 covers 16 residues. The DNA of the CDR3 is TGTGCCAGCAGCCAAGACGGAGGCCAGCTCAAAAACATTCAGTACTTC. Its translation is CASSQDGGQLKNIQYF.

Comment on this clone: The junction departs from germline at one end; a sequencing error may be responsible. The chain recombines TRBV2 with TRBJ1-1; D might be TRBD1 (6 bases). The CDR3 runs to 12 residues. CDR1 SNHLY and CDR2 FYNNEI come from the germline V gene. The CDR3 sequence: CASSRDLGQQVF. The CDR3 nucleotides are TGTGCCAGCAGTCGAGACCTAGGACAGCAAGTATTT.